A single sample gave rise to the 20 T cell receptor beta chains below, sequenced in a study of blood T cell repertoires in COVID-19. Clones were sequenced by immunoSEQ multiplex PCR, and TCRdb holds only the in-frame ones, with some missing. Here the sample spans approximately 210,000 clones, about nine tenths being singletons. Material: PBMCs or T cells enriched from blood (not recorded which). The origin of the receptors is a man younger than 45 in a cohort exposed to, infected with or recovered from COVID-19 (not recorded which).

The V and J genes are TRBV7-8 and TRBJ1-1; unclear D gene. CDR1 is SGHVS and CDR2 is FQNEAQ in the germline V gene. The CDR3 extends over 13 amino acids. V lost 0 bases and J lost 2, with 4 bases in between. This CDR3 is CASSLAANTEAFF. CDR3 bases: TGTGCCAGCAGCTTAGCAGCCAACACTGAAGCTTTCTTT.

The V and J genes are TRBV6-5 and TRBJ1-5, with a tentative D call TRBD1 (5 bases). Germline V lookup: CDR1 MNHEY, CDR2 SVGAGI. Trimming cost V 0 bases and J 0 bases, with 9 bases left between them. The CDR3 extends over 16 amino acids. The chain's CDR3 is CASSYSAGNSNQPQHF. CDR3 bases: TGTGCCAGCAGTTACTCGGCAGGGAATAGCAATCAGCCCCAGCATTTT.

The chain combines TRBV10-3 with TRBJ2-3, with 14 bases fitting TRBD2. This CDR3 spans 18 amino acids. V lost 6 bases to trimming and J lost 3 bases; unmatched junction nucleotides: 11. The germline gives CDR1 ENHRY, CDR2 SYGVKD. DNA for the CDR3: TGTGCCATCAGCCCGGGACTAGCGGGAGTGCTTCTGACAGATACGCAGTATTTT. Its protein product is CAISPGLAGVLLTDTQYF.

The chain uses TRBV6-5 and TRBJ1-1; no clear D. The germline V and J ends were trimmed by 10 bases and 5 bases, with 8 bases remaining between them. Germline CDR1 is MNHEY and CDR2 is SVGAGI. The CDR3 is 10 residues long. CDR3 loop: CATWATEAFF. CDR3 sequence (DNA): TGTGCCACCTGGGCTACTGAAGCTTTCTTT.

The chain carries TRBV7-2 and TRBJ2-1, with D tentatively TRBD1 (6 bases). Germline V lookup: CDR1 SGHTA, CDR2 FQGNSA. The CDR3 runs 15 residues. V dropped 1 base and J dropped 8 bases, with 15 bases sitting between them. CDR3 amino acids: CASSLGGTGSHEQFF. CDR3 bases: TGTGCCAGCAGCTTAGGCGGCACAGGGTCGCATGAGCAGTTCTTC.

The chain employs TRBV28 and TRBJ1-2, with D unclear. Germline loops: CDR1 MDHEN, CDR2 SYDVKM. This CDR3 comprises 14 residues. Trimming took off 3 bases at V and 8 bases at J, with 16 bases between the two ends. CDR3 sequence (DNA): TGTGCCAGCAGTTTGCGGGGAACCGCAGGAGGCTACACCTTC. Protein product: CASSLRGTAGGYTF.

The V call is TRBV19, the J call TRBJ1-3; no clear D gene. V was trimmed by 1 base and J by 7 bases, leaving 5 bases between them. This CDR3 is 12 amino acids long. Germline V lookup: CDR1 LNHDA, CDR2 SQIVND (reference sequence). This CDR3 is CASSIAENTIYF. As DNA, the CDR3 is TGTGCCAGTAGTATAGCGGAGAACACCATATATTTT.

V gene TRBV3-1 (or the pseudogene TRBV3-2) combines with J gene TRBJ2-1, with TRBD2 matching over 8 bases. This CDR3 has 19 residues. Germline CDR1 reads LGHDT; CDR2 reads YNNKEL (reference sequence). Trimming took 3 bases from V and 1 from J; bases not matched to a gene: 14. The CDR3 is CASSQGASGFYGSYNEQFF. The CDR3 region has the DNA TGTGCCAGCAGCCAGGGGGCTAGCGGGTTTTATGGATCCTACAATGAGCAGTTCTTC.

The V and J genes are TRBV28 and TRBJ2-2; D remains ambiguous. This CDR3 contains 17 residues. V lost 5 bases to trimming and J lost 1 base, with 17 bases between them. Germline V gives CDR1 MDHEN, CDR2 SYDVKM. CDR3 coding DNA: TGTGCCAGCAGTCGAGCCCGTCCGTCTTGGAACACCGGGGAGCTGTTTTTT. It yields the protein CASSRARPSWNTGELFF.

The CDR3, as DNA: TGTGCCAGCTCAGCGTCCTACGAGCAGTACTTC. It encodes CASSASYEQYF. The gene calls are TRBV18 and TRBJ2-7; D gene ambiguous. The CDR3 covers 11 residues. Germline values: CDR1 KGHSH, CDR2 LQKENI. V was pared by 5 bases and J by 1 base, with 3 bases between.

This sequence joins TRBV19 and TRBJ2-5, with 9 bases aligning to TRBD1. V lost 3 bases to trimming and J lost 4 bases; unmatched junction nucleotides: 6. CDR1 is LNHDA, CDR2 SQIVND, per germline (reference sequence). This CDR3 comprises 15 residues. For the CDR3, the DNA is TGTGCCAGTAGTATGACCGACAGGGGGGTAGAGACCCAGTACTTC. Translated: CASSMTDRGVETQYF.

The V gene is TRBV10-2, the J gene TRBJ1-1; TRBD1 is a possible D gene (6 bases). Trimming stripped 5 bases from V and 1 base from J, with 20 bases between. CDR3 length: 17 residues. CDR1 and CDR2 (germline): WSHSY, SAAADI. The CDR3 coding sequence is TGCGCCAGCAGTCCCAACATCCTGACAGGTAGGAACACTGAAGCTTTCTTT. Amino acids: CASSPNILTGRNTEAFF.

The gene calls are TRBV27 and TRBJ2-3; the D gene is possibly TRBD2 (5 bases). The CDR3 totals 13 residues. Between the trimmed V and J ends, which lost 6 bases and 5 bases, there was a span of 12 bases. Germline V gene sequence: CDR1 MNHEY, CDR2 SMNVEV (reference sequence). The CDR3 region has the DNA TGTGCCAGCAGCTCCCGAGGGTTAGATACGCAGTATTTT. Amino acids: CASSSRGLDTQYF.

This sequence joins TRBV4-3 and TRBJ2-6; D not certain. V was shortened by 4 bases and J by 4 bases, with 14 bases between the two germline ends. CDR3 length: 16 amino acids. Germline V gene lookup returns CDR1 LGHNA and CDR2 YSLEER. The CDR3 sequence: CASSPTTAAGANVLTF. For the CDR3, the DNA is TGCGCCAGCAGCCCCACCACAGCTGCCGGGGCCAACGTCCTGACTTTC.

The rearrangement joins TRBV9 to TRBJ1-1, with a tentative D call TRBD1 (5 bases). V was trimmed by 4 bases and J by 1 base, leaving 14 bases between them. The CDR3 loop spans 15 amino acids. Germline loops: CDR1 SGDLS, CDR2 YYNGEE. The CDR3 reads CASSIGHRSNTEAFF. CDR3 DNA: TGTGCCAGCAGCATAGGACACCGATCGAACACTGAAGCTTTCTTT.

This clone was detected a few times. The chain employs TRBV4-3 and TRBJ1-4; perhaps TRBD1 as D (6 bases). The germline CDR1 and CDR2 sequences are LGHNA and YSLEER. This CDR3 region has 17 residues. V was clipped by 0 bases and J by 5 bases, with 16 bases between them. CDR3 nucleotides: TGCGCCAGCAGCCAAGACGGTCGGAGGCAGGGGAATGAAAAACTGTTTTTT. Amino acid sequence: CASSQDGRRQGNEKLFF.

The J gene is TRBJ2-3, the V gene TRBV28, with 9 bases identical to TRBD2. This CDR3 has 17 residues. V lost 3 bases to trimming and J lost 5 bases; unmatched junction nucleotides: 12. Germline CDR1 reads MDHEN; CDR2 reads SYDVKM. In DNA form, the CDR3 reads TGTGCCAGCAGTTTCAGGCTAGCGGGGTCCGCCGGAGATACGCAGTATTTT. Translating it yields CASSFRLAGSAGDTQYF.

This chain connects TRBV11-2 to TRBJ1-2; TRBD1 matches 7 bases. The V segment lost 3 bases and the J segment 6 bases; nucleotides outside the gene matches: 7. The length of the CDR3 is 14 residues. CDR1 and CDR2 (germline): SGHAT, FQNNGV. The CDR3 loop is CASSLNRGPHGYTF. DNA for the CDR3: TGTGCCAGCAGCTTGAACAGGGGTCCTCATGGCTACACCTTC. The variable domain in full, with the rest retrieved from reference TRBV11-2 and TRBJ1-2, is EAGVAQSPRYKIIEKRQSVAFWCNPISGHATLYWYQQILGQGPKLLIQFQNNGVVDDSQLPKDRFSAERLKGVDSTLKIQPAKLEDSAVYLCASSLNRGPHGYTFGSGTRLTVV.

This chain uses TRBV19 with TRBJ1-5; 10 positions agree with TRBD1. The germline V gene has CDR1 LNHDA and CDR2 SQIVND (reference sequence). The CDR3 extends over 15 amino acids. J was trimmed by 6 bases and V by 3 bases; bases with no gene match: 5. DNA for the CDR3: TGTGCCAGTAGTATTCTCCGGGACAGGGGTCAGCCCCAGCATTTT. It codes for CASSILRDRGQPQHF.

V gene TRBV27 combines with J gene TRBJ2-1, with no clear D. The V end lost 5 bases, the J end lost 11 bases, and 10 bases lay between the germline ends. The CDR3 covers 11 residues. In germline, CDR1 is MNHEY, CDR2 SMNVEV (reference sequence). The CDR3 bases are TGTGCCAGCAGTCCGAGAAAGAAGCAGTTCTTC. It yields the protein CASSPRKKQFF.